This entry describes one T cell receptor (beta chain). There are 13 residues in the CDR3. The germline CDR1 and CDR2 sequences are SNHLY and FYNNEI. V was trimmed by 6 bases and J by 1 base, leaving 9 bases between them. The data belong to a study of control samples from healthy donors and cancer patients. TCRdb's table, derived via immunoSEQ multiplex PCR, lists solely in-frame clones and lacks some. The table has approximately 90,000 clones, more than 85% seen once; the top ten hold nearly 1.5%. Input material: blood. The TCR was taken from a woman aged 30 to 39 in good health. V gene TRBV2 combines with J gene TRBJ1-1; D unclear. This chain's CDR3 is CASRYGPNTEAFF. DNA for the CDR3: TGTGCCAGCAGGTATGGGCCGAACACTGAAGCTTTCTTT.